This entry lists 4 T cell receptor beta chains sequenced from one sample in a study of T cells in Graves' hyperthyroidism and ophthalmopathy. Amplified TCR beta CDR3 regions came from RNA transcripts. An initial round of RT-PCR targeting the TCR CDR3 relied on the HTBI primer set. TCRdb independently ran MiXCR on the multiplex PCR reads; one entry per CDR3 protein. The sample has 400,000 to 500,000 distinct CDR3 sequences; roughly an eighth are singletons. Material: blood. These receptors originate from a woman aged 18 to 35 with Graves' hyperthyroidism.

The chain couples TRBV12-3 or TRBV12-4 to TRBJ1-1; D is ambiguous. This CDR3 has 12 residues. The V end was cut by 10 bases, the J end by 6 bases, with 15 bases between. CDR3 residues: CAILDLSSEAFF. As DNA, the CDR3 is TGTGCCATCCTGGACCTGAGCTCTGAAGCTTTCTTT.

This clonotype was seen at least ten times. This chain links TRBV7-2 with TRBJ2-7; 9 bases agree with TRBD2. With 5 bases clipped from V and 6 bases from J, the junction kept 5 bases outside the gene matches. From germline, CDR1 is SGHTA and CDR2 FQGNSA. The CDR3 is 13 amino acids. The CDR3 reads CASSTGLAGEQYF. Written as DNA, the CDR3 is TGTGCCAGCAGCACGGGACTAGCTGGCGAGCAGTACTTC.

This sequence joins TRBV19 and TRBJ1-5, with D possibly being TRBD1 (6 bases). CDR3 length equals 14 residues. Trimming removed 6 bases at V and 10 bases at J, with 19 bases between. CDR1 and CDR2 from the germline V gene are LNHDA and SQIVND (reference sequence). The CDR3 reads CASSKQGLPIPQHF. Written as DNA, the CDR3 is TGTGCCAGTAGCAAACAGGGACTCCCAATTCCCCAGCATTTT.

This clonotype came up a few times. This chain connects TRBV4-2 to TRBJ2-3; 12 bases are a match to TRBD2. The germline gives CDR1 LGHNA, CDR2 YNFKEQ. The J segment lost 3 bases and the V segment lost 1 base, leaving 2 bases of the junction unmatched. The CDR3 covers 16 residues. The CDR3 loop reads CASSQGTSGGTDTQYF. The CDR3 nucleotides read TGTGCCAGCAGCCAAGGAACTAGCGGGGGGACAGATACGCAGTATTTT.